Each of the 24 T cell receptor beta chains below was sequenced from the same sample in a study of shared clonotypes between healthy human individuals. Using immunoSEQ multiplex PCR, the repertoire was profiled, and TCRdb retains in-frame clones only, with some absent. Altogether some 200,000 clones are present, 65% to 80% being singletons, with the ten largest covering less than 11%. The sequencing input was memory CD4+ T cells sorted from blood. Subset of the sample: CD45RA-negative fraction. These receptors came from a young man in good health.

This chain connects TRBV7-2 to TRBJ2-3; 8 nucleotides agree with TRBD2. Germline trimming cut 6 bases from V and 7 bases from J; bases unmatched to any gene: 15. The CDR3 runs to 16 residues. Germline loops: CDR1 SGHTA, CDR2 FQGNSA. The CDR3 reads CASRASSGSGWNTQYF. The CDR3 nucleotides are TGTGCCAGCAGGGCATCTAGCGGGTCGGGTTGGAATACGCAGTATTTT.

This clone was observed a single time. The rearrangement links TRBV2 to TRBJ1-1; weak D call: TRBD1 (5 bases). Between the trimmed V and J ends, which lost 8 bases and 6 bases, there was a span of 19 bases. CDR1 and CDR2 (germline): SNHLY, FYNNEI. This CDR3 is 14 amino acids long. CDR3 DNA sequence: TGTGCCAGCTGGACGGGGACCCCTCCCGCTGAAGCTTTCTTT. It yields the protein CASWTGTPPAEAFF.

The V call is TRBV10-3, the J call TRBJ1-1; 8 bases agree with TRBD1. Germline CDR1 ENHRY, CDR2 SYGVKD. Trimming at V came to 6 bases and at J to 1 base, leaving 7 bases not matched to a gene. The CDR3 has 15 amino acids. In nucleotides, the CDR3 is TGTGCCATCAGGGATTCGGGACAGGAGAACACTGAAGCTTTCTTT. The encoded protein is CAIRDSGQENTEAFF.

V usage is TRBV29-1 and J usage is TRBJ2-2; 8 bases line up with TRBD2. V lost 6 bases to trimming and J lost 2 bases; unmatched junction nucleotides: 5. CDR1 and CDR2 (germline): SQVTM, ANQGSEA. This CDR3 spans 14 amino acids. The CDR3 loop reads CSVRLAPNTGELFF. The CDR3 nucleotides read TGCAGCGTCCGACTAGCGCCCAACACCGGGGAGCTGTTTTTT.

This clone has more than one count but fewer than ten. This specimen includes other DNA sequences encoding the same CDR3. V usage is TRBV2 and J usage is TRBJ2-1; 11 positions agree with TRBD2. Trimming took 6 bases from V and 0 from J; bases not matched to a gene: 4. Germline lookup yields CDR1 SNHLY and CDR2 FYNNEI. The CDR3 loop spans 16 amino acids. The CDR3 protein is CASRLAGGSSYNEQFF. DNA of the CDR3: TGTGCCAGCAGGCTAGCGGGAGGAAGCTCCTACAATGAGCAGTTCTTC. The entire variable domain, with the rest obtained from reference TRBV2 and TRBJ2-1, is as follows: EPEVTQTPSHQVTQMGQEVILRCVPISNHLYFYWYRQILGQKVEFLVSFYNNEISEKSEIFDDQFSVERPDGSNFTLKIRSTKLEDSAMYFCASRLAGGSSYNEQFFGPGTRLTVL.

The chain employs TRBV7-2 and TRBJ2-4, with D perhaps TRBD2 (7 bases). The germline CDR1 and CDR2 sequences are SGHTA and FQGNSA. The CDR3 runs to 18 residues. V lost 5 bases to trimming and J lost 1 base, with 21 bases between them. This chain's CDR3 is CASSSRTVGRGAKNIQYF. DNA for the CDR3: TGTGCCAGCAGCAGTCGGACAGTTGGGCGGGGGGCCAAAAACATTCAGTACTTC.

The gene calls are TRBV14 and TRBJ2-5; no firm D call. This CDR3 spans 12 amino acids. Per the germline V gene, CDR1 is SGHDN and CDR2 is FVKESK. V lost 4 bases, J lost 5 bases, and 8 bases lay in between. The CDR3, as DNA: TGTGCCAGCAGCCCGAGTCGTGAGACCCAGTACTTC. Protein: CASSPSRETQYF.

This chain links TRBV27 with TRBJ1-5; tentative D call: TRBD1 (6 bases). CDR1 and CDR2 from the germline V gene are MNHEY and SMNVEV (reference sequence). Trimming shortened V by 8 bases and J by 1 base, and 18 bases separated the two germline ends. The length of the CDR3 is 16 residues. The CDR3 loop is CASRLSIGQSNQPQHF. In DNA, the CDR3 is TGTGCCAGCCGACTATCAATCGGACAGAGCAATCAGCCCCAGCATTTT.

The genes are TRBV10-3 and TRBJ1-5; 7 bases line up with TRBD1. CDR1 ENHRY and CDR2 SYGVKD come from the germline V gene. The trim removed 6 bases at V and 4 bases at J, leaving 6 bases unmatched. The CDR3 has 14 amino acids. The CDR3 DNA reads as TGTGCCATCAGCCTTGGGACAGCAAATCAGCCCCAGCATTTT. The encoded protein is CAISLGTANQPQHF.

This sequence joins TRBV5-1 and TRBJ1-1; no clear D. V gave up 1 base and J gave up 2 bases, with 9 bases separating them. The CDR3 spans 14 residues. The germline CDR1 and CDR2 sequences are SGHRS and YFSETQ. The CDR3 here is CASSLSSGNTEAFF. CDR3 nucleotide sequence: TGCGCCAGCAGCTTGAGTTCGGGTAACACTGAAGCTTTCTTT.

This chain connects TRBV5-1 to TRBJ2-2; TRBD1 matches 9 bases. The CDR3 is 16 amino acids. The V segment lost 4 bases and the J segment 4 bases; nucleotides outside the gene matches: 8. The V gene's germline CDR1 is SGHRS and CDR2 YFSETQ. CDR3 amino acids: CASSPGQGRVTGELFF. DNA for the CDR3: TGCGCCAGCAGCCCCGGACAGGGGAGGGTCACCGGGGAGCTGTTTTTT.

The V call is TRBV6-9, the J call TRBJ2-3; the D is unclear. CDR1 and CDR2 (germline): MNHGY, SVAAGI. This CDR3 is 11 amino acids long. Trimming stripped 4 bases from V and 5 bases from J, with 4 bases between. This CDR3 is CASSLLDTQYF. CDR3 DNA sequence: TGTGCCAGCAGTTTACTAGATACGCAGTATTTT.

The chain is built from TRBV5-1 and TRBJ2-1; 9 nucleotides agree with TRBD2. Trimming cost V 4 bases and J 0 bases; bases outside gene matches: 5. CDR3 size: 16 residues. CDR1 and CDR2 from the germline V gene are SGHRS and YFSETQ. CDR3 loop: CASSQNSGSSYNEQFF. CDR3 bases: TGCGCCAGCAGCCAGAATAGCGGGAGCTCCTACAATGAGCAGTTCTTC.

The J gene is TRBJ1-4, the V gene TRBV9, with a possible D match to TRBD1 (6 bases). There are 16 residues in the CDR3. V gave up 4 bases and J gave up 4 bases, with 17 bases separating them. Germline V gene lookup returns CDR1 SGDLS and CDR2 YYNGEE. The CDR3 spells CASSLAPGQLNEKLFF. Written as DNA, the CDR3 is TGTGCCAGCAGCCTAGCCCCGGGACAACTTAATGAAAAACTGTTTTTT.

The V gene is TRBV2, the J gene TRBJ2-5, with 13 bases matching TRBD2. This CDR3 comprises 18 residues. The V and J ends lost 5 bases and 2 bases, in that order; junction bases with no gene match: 11. Germline CDR1 is SNHLY and CDR2 is FYNNEI. The CDR3 DNA reads as TGTGCCAGCAGTTTTAGACTAGCGGGAGGTGAAGGGCAAGAGACCCAGTACTTC. This translates into CASSFRLAGGEGQETQYF.

The genes are TRBV29-1 and TRBJ2-4; tentative D call: TRBD1 (5 bases). Germline lookup yields CDR1 SQVTM and CDR2 ANQGSEA. The CDR3 loop spans 12 amino acids. Between the trimmed V and J ends, which lost 4 bases and 6 bases, there was a span of 10 bases. This CDR3 reads CSVVGVGNIQYF. The CDR3 DNA reads as TGCAGCGTTGTAGGGGTGGGAAACATTCAGTACTTC.

This chain joins TRBV9 and TRBJ2-3; 7 bases agree with TRBD2. Germline trimming cut 1 base from V and 5 bases from J; bases unmatched to any gene: 4. The CDR3 runs 14 residues. Germline V gene lookup returns CDR1 SGDLS and CDR2 YYNGEE. CDR3: CASSVTQREDTQYF. The CDR3 DNA sequence: TGTGCCAGCAGCGTAACTCAGCGGGAAGATACGCAGTATTTT.

In this sample, this clone turned up a few times. This chain links TRBV5-1 with TRBJ2-3; unclear D gene. The CDR3 runs 13 residues. Germline V gives CDR1 SGHRS, CDR2 YFSETQ. The V end lost 7 bases, the J end lost 5 bases, and 14 bases lay between the germline ends. The CDR3 protein is CASSLNGLDTQYF. Written as DNA, the CDR3 is TGCGCCAGCTCCCTTAATGGGTTAGATACGCAGTATTTT.

V usage is TRBV19 and J usage is TRBJ2-5, with a tentative D call TRBD2 (6 bases). Germline V CDR1 and CDR2: LNHDA, SQIVND (reference sequence). The CDR3 loop spans 13 amino acids. With 3 bases removed from V and 5 bases from J, the gap between germline ends came to 10 bases. DNA for the CDR3: TGTGCCAGTAGTATGATCCGGGGGGAGACCCAGTACTTC. Translation gives CASSMIRGETQYF.

The V call is TRBV2, the J call TRBJ2-3; a possible D gene is TRBD1 (6 bases). CDR3 length: 14 residues. Germline V gene lookup returns CDR1 SNHLY and CDR2 FYNNEI. The V end lost 8 bases, the J end lost 0 bases, and 12 bases lay between the germline ends. CDR3: CASGGGSSTDTQYF. DNA for the CDR3: TGTGCCAGCGGGGGCGGTTCTAGCACAGATACGCAGTATTTT.

The chain is built from TRBV18 and TRBJ2-1; TRBD2 agrees at 10 bases. V trimming: 1 base; J trimming: 2 bases; junction bases outside the gene matches: 14. The germline CDR1 and CDR2 sequences are KGHSH and LQKENI. CDR3 length: 20 residues. The CDR3 region is CASSPRVTSGYDPTYNEQFF. The CDR3 DNA sequence: TGTGCCAGCTCACCACGGGTGACTAGCGGGTACGACCCTACCTACAATGAGCAGTTCTTC.

The chain recombines TRBV5-4 with TRBJ1-2; perhaps TRBD1 as D (6 bases). The CDR3 spans 14 residues. Trimming left V 0 bases short and J 6 bases short, with 12 bases between. Looked up from germline, CDR1 is SGHNT and CDR2 is YYREEE (reference sequence). The CDR3 loop is CASSLAQGQNGYTF. DNA of the CDR3: TGTGCCAGCAGCTTGGCTCAGGGGCAGAATGGCTACACCTTC.

The chain uses TRBV5-4 and TRBJ1-4; weak D call: TRBD1 (5 bases). This CDR3 contains 14 residues. V lost 2 bases to trimming and J lost 8 bases, with 13 bases between them. The V gene's germline CDR1 is SGHNT and CDR2 YYREEE (reference sequence). CDR3 in amino acids: CASSLGGVREKLFF. The CDR3 DNA follows: TGTGCCAGCAGCTTAGGAGGGGTTAGGGAAAAACTGTTTTTT.

This chain joins TRBV25-1 and TRBJ1-1; TRBD1 agrees at 9 bases. The CDR3 runs 16 residues. Germline lookup yields CDR1 MGHDK and CDR2 SYGVNS. With V trimmed by 2 bases and J by 7 bases, 11 bases remained unmatched. The CDR3, as DNA: TGTGCCAGCAGTGAAAGCCGGGACAGGGAAGGTCTTGAAGCTTTCTTT. This codes for CASSESRDREGLEAFF.